This T cell receptor beta chain was observed in a study of radiotherapy plus CTLA-4 blockade in lung cancer. Those with chemo-refractory metastatic non-small-cell lung cancer were treated with focal radiation combined with CTLA-4 blockade using ipilimumab. Sequencing used immunoSEQ multiplex PCR; TCRdb keeps in-frame clones, though not all of them. The table includes over 100,000 clones, more than 75% detected once. Germline V gives CDR1 DFQATT, CDR2 SNEGSKA (reference sequence). The CDR3 is 11 amino acids. The V end lost 5 bases, the J end lost 2 bases, and 7 bases lay between the germline ends. The TCR originated in a human donor with non-small cell lung cancer that progressed on radiotherapy plus ipilimumab. Some clones in this sample may be carry-over from other donors' samples. This chain joins TRBV20-1 and TRBJ2-7; D gene ambiguous. The sequenced sample was peripheral blood, obtained from a patient treated with radiotherapy plus ipilimumab. CDR3 amino acids: CSAYRTYEQYF. The CDR3 DNA is TGCAGTGCTTACAGAACCTACGAGCAGTACTTC.